One sample yielded the 18 T cell receptor beta chains listed below, sequenced in a study of T cells in Graves' hyperthyroidism and ophthalmopathy. Amplified TCR beta CDR3 regions came from RNA transcripts. HTBI primers were employed in a first-round RT-PCR of the TCR CDR3. TCRdb used MiXCR to reprocess the multiplex PCR reads, holding one entry per CDR3 protein. Among more than 450,000 distinct CDR3 sequences listed, 12% to 15% were seen once. The specimen was blood. The receptors were sampled from a woman aged 40 to 50 with Graves' hyperthyroidism.

This clonotype was seen repeatedly, ten times or more. The chain combines TRBV5-1 with TRBJ1-6; the D gene is possibly TRBD1 (6 bases). V lost 0 bases to trimming and J lost 7 bases, with 11 bases between them. Per germline, CDR1 SGHRS and CDR2 YFSETQ. This CDR3 region has 15 residues. This CDR3 is CASSLEGGMNSPLHF. The CDR3 DNA sequence: TGCGCCAGCAGCTTGGAGGGGGGTATGAATTCACCCCTCCACTTT.

The V call is TRBV4-1, the J call TRBJ2-3; TRBD2 is a possible D gene (6 bases). This CDR3 contains 19 residues. V gave up 0 bases and J gave up 2 bases, with 21 bases separating them. Germline values: CDR1 MGHRA, CDR2 YSYEKL. The CDR3 is CASSQEGVTLALVTDTQYF. In DNA, the CDR3 is TGCGCCAGCAGCCAAGAAGGGGTTACGCTAGCGTTGGTCACAGATACGCAGTATTTT.

This clonotype appeared many times. J is TRBJ2-1 and V is TRBV7-2; D remains unclear. Germline assignment: CDR1 SGHTA and CDR2 FQGNSA. V was pared by 1 base and J by 6 bases, with 10 bases between. This CDR3 is 14 amino acids long. CDR3 bases: TGTGCCAGCAGCTTAGACCGGAATGGCAATGAGCAGTTCTTC. Translating it yields CASSLDRNGNEQFF.

In its sample, this clonotype was seen many times. V is TRBV27 and J is TRBJ2-1; 11 bases align to TRBD2. V dropped 6 bases and J dropped 8; count of bases not matched to a gene: 0. The germline V gene has CDR1 MNHEY and CDR2 SMNVEV (reference sequence). The CDR3 length is 12 residues. The CDR3 spells CASRTSGDEQFF. The CDR3 nucleotides are TGTGCCAGCAGGACTAGCGGGGATGAGCAGTTCTTC.

The table lists this clonotype with many counts. This rearrangement joins TRBV28 to TRBJ2-1; D is undetermined. The CDR3 length is 11 residues. Per the germline V gene, CDR1 is MDHEN and CDR2 is SYDVKM. Trimming shortened V by 7 bases and J by 4 bases, and 5 bases separated the two germline ends. DNA of the CDR3: TGTGCCAGCATGGGGTACAATGAGCAGTTCTTC. This encodes CASMGYNEQFF.

This clonotype was recorded a few times. V usage is TRBV28 and J usage is TRBJ1-4, with a weak D call TRBD1 (6 bases). V lost 4 bases and J 7 bases, leaving 10 bases between the germline ends. The CDR3 is 13 residues long. CDR1 MDHEN and CDR2 SYDVKM come from the germline V gene. CDR3 amino acids: CASSWGALEKLFF. In nucleotides, the CDR3 is TGTGCCAGCAGTTGGGGGGCGCTTGAAAAACTGTTTTTT.

The chain has TRBV20-1 and TRBJ2-7, with 10 bases that match TRBD1. The CDR3 extends over 16 amino acids. The germline V gene encodes CDR1 DFQATT and CDR2 SNEGSKA (reference sequence). V dropped 1 base and J dropped 0; count of bases not matched to a gene: 6. The CDR3 DNA sequence: TGCAGTGCTAGAGCCCCCCGGGACAGGGGCTCCTACGAGCAGTACTTC. Protein sequence: CSARAPRDRGSYEQYF.

The chain employs TRBV3-1 and TRBJ2-7; 8 positions match TRBD1. V gave up 4 bases and J gave up 6 bases; unmatched junction bases: 5. Germline CDR1 is LGHDT and CDR2 is YNNKEL (reference sequence). The length of the CDR3 is 13 residues. CDR3 in amino acids: CASSPGQVLEQYF. The CDR3, as DNA: TGTGCCAGCAGCCCGGGACAGGTTCTCGAGCAGTACTTC.

This clonotype came up many times. V gene TRBV6-1 combines with J gene TRBJ2-5, with unresolved D. The V and J ends lost 3 bases and 2 bases respectively, with 7 bases between them. Germline CDR1 MNHNS, CDR2 SASEGT. This CDR3 is built from 13 residues. CDR3 sequence: CASSESAQETQYF. CDR3 nucleotides: TGTGCCAGCAGTGAGTCGGCACAAGAGACCCAGTACTTC.

As concerns this clonotype: The junction shows a germline mismatch at one end, possibly a read error. Here the CDR3 reads CVSSSHSSTDTQYF. The DNA of the CDR3 is TGTGTCAGTAGTTCGCATTCGAGCACAGATACGCAGTATTTT. The rearrangement uses TRBV19 and TRBJ2-3; D gene uncertain. The V gene's germline CDR1 is LNHDA and CDR2 SQIVND (reference sequence). The CDR3 runs 14 residues.

Only a few counts were recorded for this clonotype. The chain carries TRBV3-1 and TRBJ2-5; possible D gene TRBD2, 6 bases. The CDR3 covers 18 residues. V lost 2 bases to trimming and J lost 2 bases, with 21 bases between them. Germline CDR1 and CDR2: LGHDT and YNNKEL (reference sequence). The CDR3, as DNA: TGTGCCAGCAGCCAAAGAACGGGAAGCGGAGGGAATCAAGAGACCCAGTACTTC. It yields the protein CASSQRTGSGGNQETQYF.

This clonotype came up a few times. J is TRBJ1-5 and V is TRBV19, with D unresolved. The length of the CDR3 is 13 residues. Trimming took off 10 bases at V and 7 bases at J, with 17 bases between the two ends. Per the germline V gene, CDR1 is LNHDA and CDR2 is SQIVND (reference sequence). CDR3: CAISGSTGQPQHF. The CDR3 nucleotides are TGTGCCATTTCTGGGTCGACGGGGCAGCCCCAGCATTTT.

This clonotype was seen repeatedly, ten times or more. This chain joins TRBV6-2 or TRBV6-3 and TRBJ1-3, with a possible D match to TRBD1 (5 bases). The CDR3 runs to 15 residues. Germline V gives CDR1 MNHEY, CDR2 SVGEGT. V was pared by 6 bases and J by 0 bases, with 12 bases between. The DNA of the CDR3 is TGTGCCAGCAGACGGGACGCGAACTCTGGAAACACCATATATTTT. Translated, it gives CASRRDANSGNTIYF.

This clonotype appeared a single time. Since a much larger clone is just one base distant, this may be a read error. CDR3 coding DNA: TGTGCCAGCACCCCAGCGGAGGGGAGGCCACTCTATGGCTACACCTTC. Translating it yields CASTPAEGRPLYGYTF. This sequence joins TRBV3-1 and TRBJ1-2; a weak D match, TRBD1 (5 bases). The germline CDR1 and CDR2 sequences are LGHDT and YNNKEL (reference sequence). CDR3 length: 16 residues. Trimming took 7 bases from V and 4 from J, leaving 22 bases between them.

Only a few counts were recorded for this clonotype. The J gene is TRBJ1-5, the V gene TRBV27; D remains ambiguous. The CDR3 sequence is 11 residues long. V lost 11 bases and J 1 base, leaving 6 bases between the germline ends. Germline CDR1 reads MNHEY; CDR2 reads SMNVEV (reference sequence). The CDR3 sequence: CAVGSNQPQHF. As DNA, the CDR3 is TGTGCCGTGGGGAGCAATCAGCCCCAGCATTTT.

The J gene is TRBJ1-1, the V gene TRBV6-5; D perhaps matches TRBD1 (5 bases). V lost 2 bases and J 3 bases, leaving 10 bases between the germline ends. Germline V gene sequence: CDR1 MNHEY, CDR2 SVGAGI. This CDR3 region has 14 residues. The CDR3 loop reads CASSYLDRHTEAFF. The CDR3 nucleotides read TGTGCCAGCAGTTACCTTGACAGACACACTGAAGCTTTCTTT.

This clonotype was found a few times. The V gene is TRBV4-1, the J gene TRBJ1-5; tentatively, D is TRBD1 (5 bases). The CDR3 runs 15 residues. Trimming took 1 base from V and 3 from J, leaving 10 bases between them. In germline, CDR1 is MGHRA, CDR2 YSYEKL. The CDR3 reads CASSQVIQDNQPQHF. In DNA, the CDR3 is TGCGCCAGCAGCCAAGTTATACAGGACAATCAGCCCCAGCATTTT.

This clonotype has ten or more counts. This chain uses TRBV7-6 with TRBJ2-7; D is ambiguous. CDR3 length: 14 amino acids. CDR1 and CDR2 from the germline V gene are SGHVS and FNYEAQ. The ends were cut back, 2 bases at V and 2 bases at J, with 10 bases in the middle. In DNA form, the CDR3 reads TGTGCCAGCAGCTTATCCTCACAAACCTACGAGCAGTACTTC. Amino acid sequence: CASSLSSQTYEQYF. Using reference TRBV7-6 and TRBJ2-7 for the parts outside the CDR3, the full variable domain is GAGVSQSPRYKVTKRGQDVALRCDPISGHVSLYWYRQALGQGPEFLTYFNYEAQQDKSGLPNDRFSAERPEGSISTLTIQRTEQRDSAMYRCASSLSSQTYEQYFGPGTRLTVT.